The 6 T cell receptor beta chains given below trace back to one sample, sequenced in a study of blood T cell repertoires in COVID-19. Here immunoSEQ multiplex PCR was the method, and the copy in TCRdb shows in-frame clones only, minus some. The profile shows 250,000 to 350,000 clones, roughly nine tenths of them singletons. Material: PBMCs or T cells enriched from blood (not recorded which). The receptors stem from a woman in her twenties or thirties who had recovered from COVID-19.

The chain carries TRBV15 and TRBJ1-5, with 7 bases fitting TRBD1. The length of the CDR3 is 15 residues. Looked up from germline, CDR1 is LNHNV and CDR2 is YYDKDF (reference sequence). Trimming at V came to 0 bases and at J to 6 bases, leaving 5 bases not matched to a gene. CDR3 DNA sequence: TGTGCCACCAGCAGAGAAACAGGGGCGGGTCAGCCCCAGCATTTT. Protein product: CATSRETGAGQPQHF.

The chain recombines TRBV4-1 with TRBJ2-2; the D gene is possibly TRBD1 (6 bases). This CDR3 spans 16 amino acids. V was clipped by 5 bases and J by 0 bases, with 13 bases between them. Germline loops: CDR1 MGHRA, CDR2 YSYEKL. The CDR3 here is CASSAPGTTNTGELFF. The CDR3 nucleotides read TGCGCCAGCAGCGCCCCCGGGACAACGAACACCGGGGAGCTGTTTTTT.

V and J are TRBV5-1 and TRBJ2-3; D possibly corresponds to TRBD1 (6 bases). This CDR3 is 16 amino acids long. Germline V CDR1 and CDR2: SGHRS, YFSETQ. The ends were cut back, 4 bases at V and 5 bases at J, with 20 bases in the middle. CDR3 region: CASSQGHSGMIDTQYF. The CDR3, as DNA: TGCGCCAGCAGCCAGGGACATTCGGGGATGATAGATACGCAGTATTTT.

This chain joins TRBV5-1 and TRBJ2-7; D may be TRBD1 (6 bases). V was pared by 0 bases and J by 6 bases, with 19 bases between. Germline-derived CDR1 and CDR2 are SGHRS and YFSETQ. CDR3 length: 16 residues. CDR3 in DNA: TGCGCCAGCAGCTTGGAGGGGGTACGAGGGAAGGGCGAGCAGTACTTC. Residues: CASSLEGVRGKGEQYF.

The V and J genes are TRBV27 and TRBJ1-1; TRBD1 aligns across 8 bases. This CDR3 has 16 residues. Germline CDR1 is MNHEY and CDR2 is SMNVEV (reference sequence). Germline trimming cut 6 bases from V and 3 bases from J; bases unmatched to any gene: 12. CDR3 in DNA: TGTGCCAGCAGGGACGGACAGGGTGGGTGGGACACTGAAGCTTTCTTT. Protein: CASRDGQGGWDTEAFF.

The genes are TRBV6-5 and TRBJ1-5; weak D call: TRBD1 (6 bases). CDR3 length: 15 residues. The ends were cut back, 6 bases at V and 6 bases at J, with 18 bases in the middle. CDR1 is MNHEY and CDR2 is SVGAGI in the germline V gene. As DNA, the CDR3 is TGTGCCAGCAGCCTCCACGGACAGCCTCTTCAGCCCCAGCATTTT. This gives the protein CASSLHGQPLQPQHF.